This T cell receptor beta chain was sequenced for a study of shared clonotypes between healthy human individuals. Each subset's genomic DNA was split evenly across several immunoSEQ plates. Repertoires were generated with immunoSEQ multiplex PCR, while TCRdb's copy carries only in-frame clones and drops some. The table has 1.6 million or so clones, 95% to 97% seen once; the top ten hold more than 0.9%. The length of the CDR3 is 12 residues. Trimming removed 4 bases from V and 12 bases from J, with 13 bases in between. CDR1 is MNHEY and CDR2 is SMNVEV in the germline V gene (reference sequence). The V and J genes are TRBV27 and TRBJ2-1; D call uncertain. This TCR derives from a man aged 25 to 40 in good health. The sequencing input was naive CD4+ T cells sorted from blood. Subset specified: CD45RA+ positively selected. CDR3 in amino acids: CASSSQQIGQFF. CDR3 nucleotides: TGTGCCAGCAGTTCCCAACAGATCGGGCAGTTCTTC.